This T cell receptor (beta chain) was sequenced for a study of blood T cell repertoires in COVID-19. TCRdb's copy holds only in-frame clones and misses some; the assay was immunoSEQ multiplex PCR. The data contain around 88,000 clones, more than 85% of them singletons. Sequences were obtained from peripheral blood. The sequence came from a man aged 55 to 70 with acute or convalescent COVID-19.

The CDR3 region has the DNA TGTGCCAGCAGCTCCTCGACAGGGTCAAATGAAAAACTGTTTTTT. This sequence encodes CASSSSTGSNEKLFF. This chain links TRBV7-2 with TRBJ1-4, with 7 nucleotides matching TRBD1. Germline V gene lookup returns CDR1 SGHTA and CDR2 FQGNSA. The CDR3 runs 15 residues. J lost 5 bases, V lost 4 bases, and 7 bases had no gene match.